This T cell receptor (beta chain) was observed in a study of response to subunit inactivated influenza vaccine. As for this clonotype: The antigen is undetermined.

One entry per CDR3 protein, called by TCRdb with MiXCR from the RT-PCR reads. The sample consists of 710,000 or so distinct CDR3 sequences, 15% to 18% of them appearing once. Whole-study findings and limits: The authors suggested that few new T cells are recruited per seasonal influenza vaccination.

The CDR3 has 12 residues. Deletions cut 0 bases from V and 9 bases from J, with 9 bases between. Per germline, CDR1 SGHRS and CDR2 YFSETQ. The receptor's source is a man between 45 and 60 years old who received an inactivated influenza vaccine. The V call is TRBV5-1, the J call TRBJ2-5; no reliable D call. Sample: PBMCs from blood, taken 11 to 12 days after vaccination. In nucleotides, the CDR3 is TGCGCCAGCAGCTTGGCCGCCGAGGCCCAGTACTTC. Translating it yields CASSLAAEAQYF.